This TCR beta chain was obtained from a study of blood T cell repertoires in COVID-19 (dated by TCRdb to the early 2020s). Turning to the overall study: The collaborator samples originated in the United States, Italy and Spain and spanned the acute and convalescent phases of COVID-19. The prospective study material was composed of cDNA or gDNA derived from T cells, B-cell-depleted T cells, or PBMCs. Subjects who had been exposed to COVID-19, were actively infected with it, or had recovered from it provided the deeply sampled blood TCRbeta repertoires that made up the dataset. The repertoires were released in a freely available public database meant as a resource for research on the immune response to SARS-CoV-2. Samples were obtained from the ongoing ImmuneRACE study (first 160 participants) and from 1,254 subjects provided by 6 global collaborators. A de-identified subject ID, COVID-19 status, age in years and sex were almost always included in the sample metadata. Where available, HLA class I and class II types were obtained from metadata supplied by the sample provider rather than from assay-based typing. What the authors observed across the whole study: How much clinical and demographic metadata was included differed by source and by participant, and the metadata was provided uncurated.

Collaborating institutions collected whole blood in K2EDTA tubes following their own protocols. For TCRbeta analysis, collaborator samples were shipped as frozen whole blood, as isolated PBMCs, or as DNA extracted from either sample type. The immunoSEQ Assay, a bias-controlled multiplex PCR, was used to amplify TCRbeta CDR3 regions from genomic DNA. The authors' pipeline ran thus. The number of nucleated cells in each sample was estimated from the amplification of reference gene primers within the assay. To quantify the absolute abundance of each unique TCRbeta CDR3 rearrangement, sequence reads were collapsed and filtered. Productive Simpson clonality was computed per sample as the square root of Simpson's diversity index over productive rearrangements. TCRdb took over this immuneACCESS table, retaining in-frame rearrangements with V and J assigned. Such tables are incomplete; in checked studies, under half of the missing clones stem from an unresolved V gene, and the remainder is unexplained. V and J calls and clone size are those listed in that table; D and trimming were worked out from the DNA. The table for this sample lists over 60,000 clones; approximately 89% of them were counted only once. About 9.2% of the sample is in the top ten clones.

The germline V gene (reference sequence) sets CDR1 to SGHNT and CDR2 to YYREEE. The trim is 3 bases for V and 1 base for J, with a gap of 7 bases between the germline ends. The CDR3 measures 13 amino acids from cysteine to phenylalanine. CDR3 DNA is the only sequence kept; it has 39 bases, read in frame from the first base. For this clone: Its target antigen remains unknown. No qualities accompany the bases; no much larger clone lies one base away.

The sequence was obtained from a man older than 75 with acute or convalescent COVID-19. This receptor chain uses TRBV5-4 and TRBJ1-2; no confident D gene assignment can be made. The specimen was peripheral blood. CDR3 region: CASSSEVNYGYTF. The bases are TGTGCCAGCAGCTCGGAGGTTAACTATGGCTACACCTTC.